This entry lists 4 T cell receptor beta chains sequenced from one sample in a study of cytomegalovirus exposure and HLA in healthy donors. In the PCR, 60 Vbeta and 13 Jbeta primers were used. Libraries were prepared by immunoSEQ multiplex PCR; TCRdb keeps only in-frame clonotypes and omits some of them. This sample's clone table lists under 130,000 clones. The sequenced sample was PBMCs. These receptors originate from a man between 35 and 55 years old in good health and CMV-seronegative.

The genes are TRBV7-2 and TRBJ2-7; 13 positions match TRBD2. CDR3 length: 17 residues. Germline V gene sequence: CDR1 SGHTA, CDR2 FQGNSA. V shed 7 bases, J shed 2 bases, and the junction held 11 bases outside the gene matches. The CDR3 DNA reads as TGTGCCAGCACCCCCTGGCGACTAGCGGGAGGTCCCTACGAGCAGTACTTC. Translated: CASTPWRLAGGPYEQYF.

The V call is TRBV28, the J call TRBJ1-4, with TRBD1 matching over 11 bases. The CDR3 runs 15 residues. J gave up 8 bases and V 2 bases, and 4 bases lay outside the gene matches. The germline gives CDR1 MDHEN, CDR2 SYDVKM. CDR3 in DNA: TGTGCCAGCAGTTTAGGACAGGGGGCGCGGGAAAAACTGTTTTTT. Amino acid sequence: CASSLGQGAREKLFF.

The rearrangement joins TRBV2 to TRBJ1-5; 7 bases agree with TRBD1. Germline CDR1 SNHLY, CDR2 FYNNEI. V gave up 5 bases and J gave up 7 bases; unmatched junction bases: 2. The CDR3 runs to 12 residues. CDR3 nucleotides: TGTGCCAGCAGTAGACAGGGCCAGCCCCAGCATTTT. It specifies CASSRQGQPQHF.

The chain combines TRBV7-2 with TRBJ2-7; the match to TRBD2 covers 8 bases. The length of the CDR3 is 15 residues. V lost 6 bases to trimming and J lost 2 bases; unmatched junction nucleotides: 9. Per germline, CDR1 SGHTA and CDR2 FQGNSA. The CDR3 sequence is CASSLSGGLTYEQYF. CDR3 nucleotide sequence: TGTGCCAGCAGTCTAAGCGGGGGACTAACCTACGAGCAGTACTTC.